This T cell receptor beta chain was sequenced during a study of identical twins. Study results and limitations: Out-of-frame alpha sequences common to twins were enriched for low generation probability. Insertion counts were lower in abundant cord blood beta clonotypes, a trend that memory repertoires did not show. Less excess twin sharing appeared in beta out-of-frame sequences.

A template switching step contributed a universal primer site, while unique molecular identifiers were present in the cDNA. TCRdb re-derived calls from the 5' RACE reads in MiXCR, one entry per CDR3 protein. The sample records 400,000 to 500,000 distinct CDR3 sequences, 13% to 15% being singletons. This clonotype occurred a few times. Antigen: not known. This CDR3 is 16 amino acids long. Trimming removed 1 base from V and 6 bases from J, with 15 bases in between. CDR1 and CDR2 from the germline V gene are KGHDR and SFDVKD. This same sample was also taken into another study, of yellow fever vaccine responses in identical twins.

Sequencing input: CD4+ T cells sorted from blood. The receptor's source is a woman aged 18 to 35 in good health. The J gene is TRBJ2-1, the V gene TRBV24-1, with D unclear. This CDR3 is CATSDFRSTGANEQFF. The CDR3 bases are TGTGCCACCAGTGATTTCAGGAGCACCGGCGCCAATGAGCAGTTCTTC.